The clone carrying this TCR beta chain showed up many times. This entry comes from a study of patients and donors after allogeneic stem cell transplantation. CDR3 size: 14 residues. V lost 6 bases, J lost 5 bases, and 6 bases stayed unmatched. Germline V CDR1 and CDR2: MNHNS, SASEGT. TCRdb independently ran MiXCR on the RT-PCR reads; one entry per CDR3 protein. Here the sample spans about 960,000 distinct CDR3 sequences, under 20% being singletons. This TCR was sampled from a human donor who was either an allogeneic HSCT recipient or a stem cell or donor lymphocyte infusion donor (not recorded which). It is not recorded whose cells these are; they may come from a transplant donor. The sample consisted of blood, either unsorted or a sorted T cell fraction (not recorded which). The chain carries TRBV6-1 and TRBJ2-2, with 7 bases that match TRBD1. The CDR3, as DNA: TGTGCCAGCAGCAGAGGGGGCAGAACCGGGGAGCTGTTTTTT. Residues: CASSRGGRTGELFF.